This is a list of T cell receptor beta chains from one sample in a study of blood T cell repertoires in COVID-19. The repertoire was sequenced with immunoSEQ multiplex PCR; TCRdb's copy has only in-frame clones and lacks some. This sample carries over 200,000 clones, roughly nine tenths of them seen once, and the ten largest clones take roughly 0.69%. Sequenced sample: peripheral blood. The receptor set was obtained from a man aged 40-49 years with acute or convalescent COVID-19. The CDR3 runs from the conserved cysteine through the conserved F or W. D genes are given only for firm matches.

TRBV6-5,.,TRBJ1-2,TGTGCCAGCAGAACAATGAATATGAACTATGGCTACACCTTC,CASRTMNMNYGYTF
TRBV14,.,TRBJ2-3,TGTGCCAGCAGCCGGGCGGGGCGCACAGATACGCAGTATTTT,CASSRAGRTDTQYF
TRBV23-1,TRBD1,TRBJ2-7,TGCGCCAGCTCGTCAAAAGGCTGTCAAGTTCCACTTCGGACAGGGTGGTCCTACGAGCAGTACTTC,CASSSKGCQVPLRTGWSYEQYF
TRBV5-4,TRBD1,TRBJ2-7,TGTGCCAGCACTACCGGGACAGGGGCCTACGAGCAGTACTTC,CASTTGTGAYEQYF
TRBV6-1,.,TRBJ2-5,TGTGCCAGCAGTGAAAGCATCCACAGGTCCGAAGGGACCCAGTACTTC,CASSESIHRSEGTQYF
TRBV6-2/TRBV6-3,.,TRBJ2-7,TGTGCCAGCAGTTCTATCTCCTACGAGCAGTACTTC,CASSSISYEQYF
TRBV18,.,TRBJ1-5,TGTGCCAGCTCACTAGGGACTCCCAATAGCAATCAGCCCCAGCATTTT,CASSLGTPNSNQPQHF
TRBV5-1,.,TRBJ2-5,TGCGCCAGCAGCTTGGGTTCTCAAGAGACCCAGTACTTC,CASSLGSQETQYF
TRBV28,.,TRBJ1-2,TGTGCCAGCACACGGACACTGGCGGACTATGGCTACACCTTC,CASTRTLADYGYTF
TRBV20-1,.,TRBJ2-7,TGCAGTGCTAGTAACCAGGTGAGCTCCTACGAGCAGTACTTC,CSASNQVSSYEQYF
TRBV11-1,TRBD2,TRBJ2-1,TGTGCCAGCAGCCCCACCGGGACTAGCGGGTCTCGGGAGCAGTTCTTC,CASSPTGTSGSREQFF
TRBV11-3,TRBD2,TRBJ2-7,TGTGCCAGCAGCTCGAAAGGGACTAGCGGGAGTGGAGAGCAGTACTTC,CASSSKGTSGSGEQYF
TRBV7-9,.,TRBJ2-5,TGTGCCAGCAGCTTTGAGCAGGGAATGGGAGAGACCCAGTACTTC,CASSFEQGMGETQYF
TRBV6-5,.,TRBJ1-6,TGTGCCAGCAGTTACTCCGGGGATTCACCCCTCCACTTT,CASSYSGDSPLHF
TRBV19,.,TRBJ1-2,TGTGCCAGTAGTATGGGTAAAGCGGCCGCAAACTATGGCTACACCTTC,CASSMGKAAANYGYTF
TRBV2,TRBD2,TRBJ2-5,TGTGCCAGCAGCGAGCGACTAGCGGGGGGGCCCGGGGAGACCCAGTACTTC,CASSERLAGGPGETQYF